This TCR beta chain was retrieved from a study of blood T cell repertoires in COVID-19. This clone was detected only once. Authors' methods: Reference gene primers were amplified, and this amplification served to estimate nucleated cell counts. Produced via immunoSEQ multiplex PCR; TCRdb's table is partial and in-frame only. V, J and clone size were drawn from that table, and D and trimming were deduced from the DNA. Among about 190,000 clones listed, 84% were seen once. Germline values: CDR1 SNHLY, CDR2 FYNNEI. V lost 1 base, J lost 9 bases, and 13 bases lay in between. The CDR3 spans 13 residues. The sample consisted of peripheral blood. The rearrangement links TRBV2 to TRBJ2-7; D possibly corresponds to TRBD1 (6 bases). The origin of this receptor is a woman in her sixties or seventies with active or convalescent COVID-19. The CDR3 loop is CASSEDGGGGQYF. The CDR3 DNA sequence: TGTGCCAGCAGTGAAGATGGGGGCGGTGGGCAGTACTTC.